This TCR beta chain was sequenced during a study of blood T cell repertoires in COVID-19. Some clones are missing from TCRdb's copy, which holds only in-frame ones; the method was immunoSEQ multiplex PCR. The sample has about 300,000 clones, around 82% seen once. Germline values: CDR1 SGHDT, CDR2 YYEEEE. CDR3 length: 13 residues. The V and J ends lost 4 bases and 3 bases respectively, with 11 bases between them. This receptor was obtained from a woman between 45 and 60 years old with acute or convalescent COVID-19. The V gene is TRBV5-6, the J gene TRBJ2-7; no clear D. Sequencing was carried out using peripheral blood. DNA for the CDR3: TGTGCCAGCAGCAGGTCAGGTTTCTACGAGCAGTACGTC. It is translated as CASSRSGFYEQYV.